A selection of T cell receptor beta chains follows, all from one sample in a study of CD8 T cells in Susac syndrome. Each CDR3 protein is one row after TCRdb ran MiXCR on the immunoSEQ multiplex PCR reads. The table has about 250,000 distinct CDR3 sequences, 93% seen once; the top ten hold about 0.07%. Sequenced input: CD4+ T cells from PBMCs. Receptors were obtained from a human donor with multiple sclerosis. The CDR3 runs from the conserved cysteine through the conserved F or W. A D gene is named only where the DNA matches it firmly. Expanded clones get a size class; other rows say once, few or many, or leave the size out.

CATRGTANTEAFF | TGTGCCACACGGGGCACGGCGAACACTGAAGCTTTCTTT | TRBV19 | . | TRBJ1-1 | .
CATSDFKGEFNEQFF | TGTGCCACCAGTGATTTCAAGGGGGAATTCAATGAGCAGTTCTTC | TRBV24-1 | . | TRBJ2-1 | .
CASSRTTGGTDTQYF | TGCGCCAGCAGCCGAACCACAGGGGGCACAGATACGCAGTATTTT | TRBV5-1 | . | TRBJ2-3 | TRBD1
CASSVEPGGYRETQYF | TGTGCCAGCAGCGTAGAACCAGGGGGCTATCGAGAGACCCAGTACTTC | TRBV9 | . | TRBJ2-5 | TRBD1
CASSRTGGYNEQFF | TGCGCCAGCAGCCGGACAGGGGGATACAATGAGCAGTTCTTC | TRBV5-1 | . | TRBJ2-1 | TRBD1
CASSSHGQLAYGYTF | TGTGCCAGCAGCTCCCACGGACAGCTCGCCTATGGCTACACCTTC | TRBV7-9 | once | TRBJ1-2 | .
CASSPGDRRGEGYTF | TGTGCCAGCAGCCCGGGGGACAGGCGGGGGGAGGGCTACACCTTC | TRBV9 | . | TRBJ1-2 | TRBD1
CAIGTGGAKFYGYTF | TGTGCCATCGGGACAGGGGGAGCCAAATTCTATGGCTACACCTTC | TRBV10-3 | . | TRBJ1-2 | TRBD1
CASSLGRGIGNEQFF | TGCGCCAGCAGCTTGGGGAGGGGCATTGGGAATGAGCAGTTCTTC | TRBV5-1 | . | TRBJ2-1 | .
CASSPRDGDNEQFF | TGCGCCAGCAGCCCGCGGGACGGCGACAATGAGCAGTTCTTC | TRBV5-1 | . | TRBJ2-1 | .
CASSYSTGAGTEAFF | TGTGCCAGCAGTTACTCGACAGGGGCCGGAACTGAAGCTTTCTTT | TRBV6-5 | . | TRBJ1-1 | TRBD1
CASSSNRDREYEQYF | TGTGCCAGCAGCTCAAACCGGGACAGGGAGTACGAGCAGTACTTC | TRBV12-3/TRBV12-4 | . | TRBJ2-7 | TRBD1
CASSLLAGLTDTQYF | TGTGCCAGCAGCTTGCTAGCGGGACTCACAGATACGCAGTATTTT | TRBV7-2 | . | TRBJ2-3 | TRBD2
CASSQTGHTGELFF | TGTGCCAGCAGCCAAACGGGACATACCGGGGAGCTGTTTTTT | TRBV3-1 | . | TRBJ2-2 | .
CSAREIGTGAADTQYF | TGCAGTGCTAGAGAAATAGGGACAGGGGCGGCAGATACGCAGTATTTT | TRBV20-1 | . | TRBJ2-3 | TRBD1
CSAEGTSVTDTQYF | TGCAGTGCTGAAGGGACTAGCGTCACAGATACGCAGTATTTT | TRBV20-1 | few | TRBJ2-3 | TRBD2
CASSPRGGLLKNIQYF | TGTGCCAGCAGTCCTCGGGGGGGACTTCTCAAAAACATTCAGTACTTC | TRBV28 | once | TRBJ2-4 | TRBD2
CSARDIERAEETQYF | TGCAGTGCTAGAGATATCGAGAGGGCGGAGGAGACCCAGTACTTC | TRBV20-1 | . | TRBJ2-5 | .
CASSPERWGSEYF | TGTGCCAGCTCACCAGAGCGTTGGGGCTCGGAGTACTTC | TRBV18 | . | TRBJ2-7 | .
CASSLVRGNEKLFF | TGCGCCAGCAGCTTGGTGAGAGGCAATGAAAAACTGTTTTTT | TRBV5-1 | once | TRBJ1-4 | .
CASSLMTVQETQYF | TGCGCCAGCAGCTTGATGACCGTTCAAGAGACCCAGTACTTC | TRBV5-1 | . | TRBJ2-5 | .
CASSQLDYSDTQYF | TGTGCCAGCAGCCAACTAGACTACTCTGATACGCAGTATTTT | TRBV3-1 | . | TRBJ2-3 | .
CASSLVGSGREQYF | TGTGCCAGCAGCTTAGTGGGCAGTGGGCGGGAGCAGTACTTC | TRBV7-2 | . | TRBJ2-7 | .
CATSRTSWAHQEEQYF | TGTGCCACCAGCAGAACTAGCTGGGCCCACCAAGAAGAGCAGTACTTC | TRBV15 | . | TRBJ2-7 | .
CAWSSPGTEAFF | TGTGCCTGGAGTTCTCCCGGCACTGAAGCTTTCTTT | TRBV30 | . | TRBJ1-1 | .
CASSARGNGKGELFF | TGTGCCAGTAGTGCCCGGGGTAACGGGAAAGGGGAGCTGTTTTTT | TRBV19 | . | TRBJ2-2 | .
CATSRDIYRVAPGSCFF | . | TRBV15 | . | TRBJ2-2 | .
CASSRGVAAEAFF | TGTGCCAGCAGCCGAGGGGTTGCCGCAGAAGCTTTCTTT | TRBV3-1 | . | TRBJ1-1 | .
CASSVTDSGNTIYF | TGTGCCAGCAGCGTGACAGACTCTGGAAACACCATATATTTT | TRBV9 | . | TRBJ1-3 | .
CASSLRLGSNTEAFF | TGCGCCAGCAGCTTGCGGTTGGGGTCGAACACTGAAGCTTTCTTT | TRBV5-1 | . | TRBJ1-1 | .
CASSYPRVVMYGYTF | TGTGCCAGCAGTTACCCCAGGGTAGTGATGTATGGCTACACCTTC | TRBV6-5 | few | TRBJ1-2 | .
CASSLAWASYEQYF | TGTGCCAGCAGCTTAGCCTGGGCGTCCTACGAGCAGTACTTC | TRBV7-8 | few | TRBJ2-7 | .
CASSPGTEETQYF | TGTGCCAGCAGTCCAGGGACAGAAGAGACCCAGTACTTC | TRBV27 | . | TRBJ2-5 | TRBD1
CASSRQGETQYF | TGTGCCAGCTCACGCCAGGGAGAGACCCAGTACTTC | TRBV18 | . | TRBJ2-5 | .
CSVEEGQNRAGELFF | TGCAGCGTTGAAGAGGGACAGAATCGTGCCGGGGAGCTGTTTTTT | TRBV29-1 | . | TRBJ2-2 | TRBD1
CASSLSGGGEFF | TGTGCCAGCAGTTTATCCGGGGGAGGGGAGTTCTTC | TRBV12-3/TRBV12-4 | . | TRBJ2-1 | TRBD2
CASSLEVLAGLKRNEQFF | TGTGCCAGCAGCTTAGAAGTGCTAGCGGGACTGAAGCGCAATGAGCAGTTCTTC | TRBV7-2 | few | TRBJ2-1 | TRBD2
CASSQRDRGTYGYTF | TGTGCCAGCAGCCAAAGAGACAGGGGGACGTATGGCTACACCTTC | TRBV3-1 | . | TRBJ1-2 | TRBD1
CASSLARGTNEKLFF | TGTGCCAGCAGCTTGGCCAGGGGGACTAATGAAAAACTGTTTTTT | TRBV5-4 | few | TRBJ1-4 | TRBD1
CASSLESSDTGELFF | TGCGCCAGCAGCTTGGAAAGCAGCGACACCGGGGAGCTGTTTTTT | TRBV5-1 | . | TRBJ2-2 | .
CSAREGFGREVDEQFF | TGCAGTGCTAGAGAAGGTTTCGGGCGGGAGGTCGATGAGCAGTTCTTC | TRBV20-1 | . | TRBJ2-1 | TRBD2